This T cell receptor beta chain was obtained from a study of cytomegalovirus exposure and HLA in healthy donors (dated by TCRdb to about 2017). Describing the broader study: In an earlier analysis of roughly 500 of the donors, less than 350 Gb of sequence data and some 100 million unique TCR beta sequences from some 170 million T cells were reported. Of the roughly 420 genotyped donors, approximately 81% were placed in the genetic ancestry cluster associated with self-reported Caucasian donors. On average, roughly 200,000 unique TCR beta nucleotide sequences were sequenced per donor among several hundred genotyped donors of the cohort, with roughly 18% of those sequences being non-productive. High-throughput TCR immunosequencing, statistical association of individual TCRs with disease status, and machine learning were combined to predict cytomegalovirus infection status. Because of strong linkage in the cohort, roughly five DR-DQ haplotypes were treated as single units for association and clustering. The aim of the study was to test whether cataloging public T cell receptors could identify signatures of past pathogen exposure. Both class I and class II loci were covered by HLA typing, at four-digit resolution. An early release covering roughly 600 HLA-typed donors comprised about 300 gigabases of sequencing data and around 85 million unique TCR sequences. All discovery cohort repertoires had been generated on a single sequencing platform. In an earlier analysis of 500 to 650 of the donors, high-throughput TCR beta sequencing was used to judge whether each TCR beta V gene segment behaved as functional or pseudogenic. Donor age, sex, ethnicity and CMV serostatus were compiled together with the repertoire data. The number of typed donors differed by locus: about 629-640 for A, B, C, DRB1 and DQB1; about 520 for DQA1; about 600 for DPA1; and 400 to 480 for DPB1. In a later genetic analysis, genome-wide SNP genotypes for about 55% of the roughly 700 donors were used, and that subset was treated as a discovery cohort. In a later analysis, previously published TCR beta repertoires from roughly 710 donors were re-analyzed and high-resolution HLA genotyping was added so that TCR occurrence patterns could be studied. The later analysis used no new phenotypic data to find candidate immune exposures, relying instead on TCR beta sequences and their occurrence across donors. Along with the approximately 700-subject first cohort, a separate validation cohort of more than 90 different subjects was used. The study used immunosequencing to profile the T cell repertoires of 666 subjects and linked those repertoires to cytomegalovirus serostatus. Broader findings and caveats from the paper: The authors suggested that the approach could potentially be generalized to other disease states and immunological phenotypes. In a later analysis, about 17,000 TCR beta sequences were associated with specific HLA alleles at a false discovery rate of 0.05. Most TCR sequences were seen in very few donors, while some public TCRs were found in many individuals. A further reported finding was that TCR beta sequences accurately predicted the HLA-A and HLA-B alleles for most subjects in the first cohort. The study gave a list of 150 to 200 TCR beta chains associated with cytomegalovirus. Because counts were too low, around 18 rarely observed V segments, including chromosome 9 orphons, were left out of the earlier analysis of about 500 of the donors. An earlier analysis of 587 of the donors showed that most TCR beta V segments appeared in productive rearrangements either about 90% or about 30% of the time, which broadly matched IMGT annotations. According to a later genetic analysis, donors in an Asian-associated ancestry cluster had fewer N-insertions in productive TCRs than the approximately 700-donor mean. The sequencing pipeline was judged likely to have produced a cluster of highly shared sequence variants as a technical artifact. According to a later analysis, TCR association rates differed among HLA loci, with DRB1 alleles showing the most associated TCRs and HLA-C alleles showing the fewest. Because the 87-base-pair reads could not distinguish some IMGT-functional V segments, including TRBV6-2 and TRBV6-3, those segments were excluded. Correlated functional status among segregating V segments might reflect linkage disequilibrium, but an unknown experimental factor could not be ruled out. Strong co-occurrence of HLA alleles, especially DR and DQ, made assigning TCR associations to individual alleles difficult. In this cohort, only TCR beta chains were sequenced, and detectable features were limited by the absence of alpha or paired-chain data. A later genetic analysis associated a missense DCLRE1C variant with V-gene and J-gene trimming of TCR beta chains, and an independent cohort replicated the association. According to a later analysis, parvovirus B19, influenza, CMV and Epstein-Barr virus appeared linked to several top co-occurrence clusters. In a later analysis, HLA-associated TCR beta chains were found to be more clonally expanded and to have lower generation probabilities than equally common non-associated chains. Because HLA typing was missing for some donors at each locus, association tests included only the typed subset. Immune exposure information for the cohort was limited to CMV serostatus. Sequencing depth was assumed to be roughly uniform across donors in the presence/absence analyses, though that assumption may not hold. The classifier was reported to diagnose cytomegalovirus status with high specificity and sensitivity in both the original cohort and the validation cohort. In a later analysis, most CMV-associated TCR beta chains were found to appear HLA-restricted, with HLA associations seemingly driven largely by CMV exposure. In vitro tests confirmed that a few of the cytomegalovirus-associated TCR beta chains recognize cytomegalovirus antigens.

In total, more than 500 healthy bone marrow donors made up the cohort. At the time of sampling, all cohort members were nominally healthy, though unrecorded immune exposures were likely present. The donor was CMV seropositive and was included in the group of 250 to 300 seropositive cohort members. A peripheral blood sample was provided by each donor, and peripheral blood mononuclear cells were used for TCR beta sequencing. Genomic DNA was extracted from the blood cell samples with the Qiagen DNeasy Blood Extraction Kit. Concerning this clone itself: Its recognized antigen is unknown. Base qualities were left out, and no much larger clone turns up one base away.

The library was made by the immunoSEQ multiplex PCR assay. For the multiplex PCR, a mixture combining 60 forward primers for TCR Vbeta segments and 13 reverse primers for TCR Jbeta segments was used. A multiplex PCR assay on genomic DNA amplified the CDR3 region of rearranged TCR beta genes. Amplified TCR beta libraries were sequenced as 87-base-pair reads on the Illumina HiSeq System. The study's own analysis went as follows. In a later analysis, tens of millions of unique TCR beta chains were counted across the 666 repertoires, and roughly 11 million of these chains were shared by at least two donors. Raw reads were error-corrected and collapsed into unique sequences by a nearest-neighbor algorithm in which closely related sequences were merged to remove PCR and sequencing errors. To assign V, D and J gene segments, CDR3 sequences were aligned to IMGT reference sequences. For a sequence to be retained, a match of at least six nucleotides to both a V gene segment and a J gene segment was required. A rearrangement counted as productive if the CDR3 had no stop codons and remained in frame with V and J, and every other rearrangement counted as non-productive. Following IMGT convention, CDR3 was defined as the stretch from the second conserved V-encoded cysteine to the conserved J-encoded phenylalanine. The earlier analysis of more than 450 of the donors excluded sequences that lacked an unambiguous match to a single V gene segment. In an earlier analysis of approximately 500 of the donors, a V segment was called functional when productive rearrangements were above 56.7%, and segregating when the standard deviation between donors exceeded 5%. A statistical classification framework was built for diagnosing cytomegalovirus status from the catalog of TCR beta chain sequences. V and J gene assignment, in a later analysis, came from comparing TCR nucleotide sequences with IMGT/GENE-DB human TR gene sequences. Using the TCRdist pipeline, a later analysis assigned CDR3 sequences along with most-parsimonious VDJ recombination scenarios. A later analysis defined each TCR beta chain by its CDR3 amino acid sequence plus V-gene family, and excluded reads lacking a unique V-gene family. As a way to deal with suspected cross-contamination and a sequencing artifact, a later analysis dropped over 550 nucleotide sequences that were highly shared and had low generation probability. In a later analysis, a clonal expansion index was calculated for each public chain from normalized within-repertoire ranks of inferred template counts. In a later analysis, generation probabilities were computed with a VDJ recombination model fitted to out-of-frame rearrangements, and the resulting probabilities were checked against IGoR. A later analysis scored TCR-TCR, TCR-HLA and TCR-CMV co-occurrence with hypergeometric tests, applying a repertoire-size bias correction to TCR pairs. False discovery rates were estimated in a later analysis by permuting HLA or CMV assignments 20 times. In a later analysis, co-occurring TCRs were grouped using DBSCAN, and TCRdist sequence similarity was added for clustering within HLA-allele-positive subsets. For co-occurrence clustering, repertoires with fewer than 30,000 or more than 120,000 public chains were excluded, along with 4 to 6 repertoires with anomalous nucleotide sharing. The source is immuneACCESS, and TCRdb retained only in-frame sequences with V and J called. Part of the clones is not carried over; for the studies checked, unresolved V genes explain less than half of this, and the remainder is unexplained. V and J calls and clone size are copied from that table; D and trimming were computed from the DNA. For this sample the table gives around 100,000 clones, of which 81% were detected only once. The ten largest clones add up to about 4.4% of the sample.

The CDR3 spans 13 residues, from the cysteine through the phenylalanine. The kept DNA is CDR3 alone, 39 bases in frame from the first base. CDR1 and CDR2, looked up from the germline V gene, are SQVTM and ANQGSEA. V and J are truncated by 1 base and 7 bases respectively, leaving an intervening sequence of 10 bases. The rearranged chain carries TRBV29-1 and TRBJ2-2, with no confident D gene call. The source is a woman in her seventies in good health and CMV-seropositive. Sample: PBMCs. The DNA sequence is as follows: TGCAGCGTTGAAGGAGGTACCAGCGGGGAGCTGTTTTTT. Its product reads: CSVEGGTSGELFF.